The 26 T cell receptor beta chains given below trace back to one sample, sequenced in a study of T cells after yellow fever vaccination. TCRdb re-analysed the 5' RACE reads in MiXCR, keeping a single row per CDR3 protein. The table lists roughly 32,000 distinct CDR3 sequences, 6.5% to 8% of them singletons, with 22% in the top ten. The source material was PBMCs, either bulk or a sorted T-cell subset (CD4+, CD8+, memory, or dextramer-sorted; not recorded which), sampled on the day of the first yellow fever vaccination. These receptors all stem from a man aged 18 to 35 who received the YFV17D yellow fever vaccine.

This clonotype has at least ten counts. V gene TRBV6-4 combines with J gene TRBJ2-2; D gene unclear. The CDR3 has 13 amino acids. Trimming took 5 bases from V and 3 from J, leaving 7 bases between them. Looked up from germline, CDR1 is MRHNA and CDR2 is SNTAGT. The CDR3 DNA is TGTGCCAGCAGTCCCCGGGACACCGGGGAGCTGTTTTTT. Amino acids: CASSPRDTGELFF.

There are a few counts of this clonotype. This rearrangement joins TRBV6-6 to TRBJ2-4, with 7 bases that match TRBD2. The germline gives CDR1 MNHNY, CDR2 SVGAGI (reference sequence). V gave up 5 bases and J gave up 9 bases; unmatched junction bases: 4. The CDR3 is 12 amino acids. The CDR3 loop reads CASSRGVGIQYF. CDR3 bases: TGTGCCAGCAGTCGGGGGGTAGGCATTCAGTACTTC.

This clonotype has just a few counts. Here the CDR3 DNA reads TGTGCCAGCAGTGCCCAGGGTGGTTTTAGCTATGGCTACACCTTC. Its protein product is CASSAQGGFSYGYTF. The rearrangement links TRBV7-2 to TRBJ1-2; weak D call: TRBD1 (5 bases). The germline V and J ends were trimmed by 6 bases and 4 bases, with 18 bases remaining between them. Germline CDR1 SGHTA, CDR2 FQGNSA. The CDR3 consists of 15 residues.

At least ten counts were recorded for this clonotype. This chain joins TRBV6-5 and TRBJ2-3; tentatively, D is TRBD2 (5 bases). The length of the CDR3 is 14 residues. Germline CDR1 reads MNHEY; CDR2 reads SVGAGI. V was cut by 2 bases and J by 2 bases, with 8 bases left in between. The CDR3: CASSYRAATDTQYF. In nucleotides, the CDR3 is TGTGCCAGCAGTTACCGAGCGGCCACAGATACGCAGTATTTT.

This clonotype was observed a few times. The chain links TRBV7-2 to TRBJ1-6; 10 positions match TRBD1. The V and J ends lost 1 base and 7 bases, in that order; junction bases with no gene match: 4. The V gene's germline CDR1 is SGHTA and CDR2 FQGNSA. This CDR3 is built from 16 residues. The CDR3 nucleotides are TGTGCCAGCAGCTTAGTCCGGACAGGGGGAAATTCACCCCTCCACTTT. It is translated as CASSLVRTGGNSPLHF.

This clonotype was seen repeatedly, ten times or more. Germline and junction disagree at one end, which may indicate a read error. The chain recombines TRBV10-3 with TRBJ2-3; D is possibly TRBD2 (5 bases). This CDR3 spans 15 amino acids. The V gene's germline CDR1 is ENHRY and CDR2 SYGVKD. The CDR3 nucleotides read TGTTCCATCAGTGAGACTATACAAGGCACAGATACGCAGTATTTT. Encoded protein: CSISETIQGTDTQYF.

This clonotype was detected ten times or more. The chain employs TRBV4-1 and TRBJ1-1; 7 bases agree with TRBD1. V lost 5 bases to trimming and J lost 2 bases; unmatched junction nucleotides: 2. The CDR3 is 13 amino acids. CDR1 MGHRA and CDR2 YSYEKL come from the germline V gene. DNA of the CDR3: TGCGCCAGCAGCGACAGGGAAAACACTGAAGCTTTCTTT. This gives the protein CASSDRENTEAFF.

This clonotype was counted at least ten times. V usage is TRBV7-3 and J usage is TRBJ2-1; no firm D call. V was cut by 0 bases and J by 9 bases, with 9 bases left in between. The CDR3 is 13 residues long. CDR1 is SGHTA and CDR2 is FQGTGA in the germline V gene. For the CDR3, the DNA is TGTGCCAGCAGCTTAACGGGCCTCGGTGAGCAGTTCTTC. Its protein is CASSLTGLGEQFF.

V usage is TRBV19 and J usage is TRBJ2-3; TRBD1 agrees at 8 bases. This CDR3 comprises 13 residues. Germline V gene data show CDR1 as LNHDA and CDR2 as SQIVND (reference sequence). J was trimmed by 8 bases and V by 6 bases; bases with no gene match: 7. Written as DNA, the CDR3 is TGTGCCAGTAGCCAGGACAGGGCGAGTACGCAGTATTTT. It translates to CASSQDRASTQYF.

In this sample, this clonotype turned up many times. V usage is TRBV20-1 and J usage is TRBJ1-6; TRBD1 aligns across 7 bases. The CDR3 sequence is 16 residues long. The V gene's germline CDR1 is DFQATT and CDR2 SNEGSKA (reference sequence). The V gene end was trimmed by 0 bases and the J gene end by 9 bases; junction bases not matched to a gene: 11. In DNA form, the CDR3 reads TGCAGTGCTAGAGATGTGATCCGGGACAGCTTTTCACCCCTCCACTTT. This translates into CSARDVIRDSFSPLHF.

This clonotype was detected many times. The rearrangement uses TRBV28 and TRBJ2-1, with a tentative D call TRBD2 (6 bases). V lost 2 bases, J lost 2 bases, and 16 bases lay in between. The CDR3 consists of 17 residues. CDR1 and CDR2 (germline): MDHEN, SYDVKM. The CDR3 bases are TGTGCCAGCAGTTTAATTAGGGACTCCCGGGCCTACAATGAGCAGTTCTTC. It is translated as CASSLIRDSRAYNEQFF.

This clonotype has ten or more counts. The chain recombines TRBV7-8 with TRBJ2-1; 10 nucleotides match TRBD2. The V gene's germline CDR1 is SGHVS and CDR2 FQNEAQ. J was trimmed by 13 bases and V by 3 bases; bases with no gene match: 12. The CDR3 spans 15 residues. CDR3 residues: CASSFGTSVLISQFF. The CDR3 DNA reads TGTGCCAGCAGCTTCGGGACTAGCGTCTTGATCTCCCAGTTCTTC.

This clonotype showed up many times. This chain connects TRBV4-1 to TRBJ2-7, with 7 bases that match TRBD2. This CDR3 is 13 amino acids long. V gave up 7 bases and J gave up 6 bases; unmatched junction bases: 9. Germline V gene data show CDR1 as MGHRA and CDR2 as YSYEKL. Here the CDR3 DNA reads TGCGCCAGCACCCCGAGGGTAGCGGGCGAGCAGTACGTC. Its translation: CASTPRVAGEQYV.

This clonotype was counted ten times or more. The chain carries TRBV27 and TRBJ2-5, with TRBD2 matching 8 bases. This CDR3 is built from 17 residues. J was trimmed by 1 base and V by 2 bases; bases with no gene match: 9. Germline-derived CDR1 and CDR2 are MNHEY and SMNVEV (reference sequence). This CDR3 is CASSLMGGGMAQETQYF. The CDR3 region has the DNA TGTGCCAGCAGTTTAATGGGCGGGGGGATGGCCCAAGAGACCCAGTACTTC.

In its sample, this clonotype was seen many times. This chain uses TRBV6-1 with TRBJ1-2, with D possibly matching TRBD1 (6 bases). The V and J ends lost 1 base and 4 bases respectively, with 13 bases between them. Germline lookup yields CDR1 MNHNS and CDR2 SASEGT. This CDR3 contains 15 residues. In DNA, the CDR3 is TGTGCCAGCAGTGAAGAGGGCACAGGGTCCTATGGCTACACCTTC. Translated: CASSEEGTGSYGYTF.

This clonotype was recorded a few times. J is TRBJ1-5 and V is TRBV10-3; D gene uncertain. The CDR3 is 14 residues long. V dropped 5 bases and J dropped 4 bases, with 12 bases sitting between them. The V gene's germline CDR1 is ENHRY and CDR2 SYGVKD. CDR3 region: CAISQGPGNQPQHF. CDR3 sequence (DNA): TGTGCCATCAGTCAAGGCCCGGGTAATCAGCCCCAGCATTTT.

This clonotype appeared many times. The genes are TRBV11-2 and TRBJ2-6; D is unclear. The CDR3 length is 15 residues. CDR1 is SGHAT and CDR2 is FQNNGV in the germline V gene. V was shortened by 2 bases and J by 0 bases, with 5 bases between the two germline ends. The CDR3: CASSLYPSGANVLTF. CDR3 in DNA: TGTGCCAGCAGCTTATACCCCTCTGGGGCCAACGTCCTGACTTTC.

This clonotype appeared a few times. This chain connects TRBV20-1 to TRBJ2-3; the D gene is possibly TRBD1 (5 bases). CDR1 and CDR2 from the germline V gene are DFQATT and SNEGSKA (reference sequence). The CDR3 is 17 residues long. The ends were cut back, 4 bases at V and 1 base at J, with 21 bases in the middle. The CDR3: CSAIDFREQGGTDTQYF. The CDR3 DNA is TGCAGTGCTATCGATTTCCGAGAGCAAGGGGGCACAGATACGCAGTATTTT.

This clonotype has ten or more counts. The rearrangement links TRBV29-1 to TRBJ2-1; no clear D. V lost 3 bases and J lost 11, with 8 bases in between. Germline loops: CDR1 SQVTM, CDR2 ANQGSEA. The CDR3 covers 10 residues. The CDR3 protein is CSVDTVQQFF. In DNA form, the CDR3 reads TGCAGCGTTGATACAGTACAGCAGTTCTTC.

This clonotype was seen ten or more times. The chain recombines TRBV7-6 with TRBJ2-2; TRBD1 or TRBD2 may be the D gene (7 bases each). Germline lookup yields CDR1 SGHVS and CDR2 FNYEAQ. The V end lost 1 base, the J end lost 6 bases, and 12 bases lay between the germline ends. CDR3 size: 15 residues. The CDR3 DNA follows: TGTGCCAGCAGCTTAGTAGCAGGGGGGGCCGGGGAGCTGTTTTTT. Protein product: CASSLVAGGAGELFF.

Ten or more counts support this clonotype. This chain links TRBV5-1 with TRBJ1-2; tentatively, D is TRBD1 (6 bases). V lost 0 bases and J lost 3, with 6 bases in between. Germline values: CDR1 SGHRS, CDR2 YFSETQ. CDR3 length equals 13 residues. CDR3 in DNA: TGCGCCAGCAGCTTGGGACAGGACTATGGCTACACCTTC. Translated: CASSLGQDYGYTF.

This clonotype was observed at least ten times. The DNA of the CDR3 is TGCGCCAGCAGCGACACTAGCGGGGCCTACGAGCAGTACGTC. It yields the protein CASSDTSGAYEQYV. The chain carries TRBV5-1 and TRBJ2-7, with TRBD2 identical over 10 bases. Germline V CDR1 and CDR2: SGHRS, YFSETQ. The CDR3 is 14 residues long. Losses at the gene ends were 4 bases for V and 2 bases for J; bases not matched to a gene: 3.

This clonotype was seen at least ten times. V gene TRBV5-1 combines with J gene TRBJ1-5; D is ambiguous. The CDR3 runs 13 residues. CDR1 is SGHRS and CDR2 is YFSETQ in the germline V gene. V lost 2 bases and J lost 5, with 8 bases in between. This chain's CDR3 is CASSLSRDQPQHF. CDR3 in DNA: TGCGCCAGCAGCTTATCCCGAGATCAGCCCCAGCATTTT.

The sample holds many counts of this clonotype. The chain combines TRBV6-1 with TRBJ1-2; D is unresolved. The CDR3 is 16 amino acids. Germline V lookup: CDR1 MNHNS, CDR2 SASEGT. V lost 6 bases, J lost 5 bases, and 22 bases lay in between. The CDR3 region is CASSSIPRGFPYGYTF. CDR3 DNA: TGTGCCAGCAGCTCCATCCCCCGGGGATTCCCTTATGGCTACACCTTC.

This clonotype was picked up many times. The CDR3 here is CASSPQGNQPQHF. Written as DNA, the CDR3 is TGTGCCAGCAGTCCACAGGGGAATCAGCCCCAGCATTTT. The chain recombines TRBV12-3 or TRBV12-4 with TRBJ1-5, with 7 bases identical to TRBD1. Germline trimming cut 5 bases from V and 4 bases from J; bases unmatched to any gene: 2. CDR3 length equals 13 residues.

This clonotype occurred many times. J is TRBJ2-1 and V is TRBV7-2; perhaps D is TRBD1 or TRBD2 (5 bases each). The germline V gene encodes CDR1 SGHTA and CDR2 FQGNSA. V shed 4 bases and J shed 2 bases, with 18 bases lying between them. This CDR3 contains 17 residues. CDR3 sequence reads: CASSSLGVGVAYNEQFF. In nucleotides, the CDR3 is TGTGCCAGCAGCTCCCTGGGGGTCGGGGTAGCCTACAATGAGCAGTTCTTC.